These T cell receptor beta chains were read from a single sample in a study of blood T cell repertoires in COVID-19. Profiled with immunoSEQ multiplex PCR; TCRdb holds only in-frame clones, not every one. The data contain 130,000 or so clones, 60% to 85% of them singletons. The sequencing sample was made of peripheral blood. Receptors were obtained from a man aged 45 to 65 with acute or convalescent COVID-19. The CDR3 runs from the conserved cysteine through the conserved F or W.

V,J,CDR3
TRBV6-5,TRBJ1-3,CASTVALGNTIYF
TRBV6-5,TRBJ2-2,CASISKTGELFF
TRBV6-5,TRBJ1-2,CASSPRRDYTF
TRBV2,TRBJ2-3,CASSEALQGRYMDTQYF
TRBV29-1,TRBJ2-1,CSVEGLFLELHEQFF
TRBV2,TRBJ2-7,CASSESTGNGEQYF
TRBV5-4,TRBJ2-1,CASSFVVGGGTGEQFF
TRBV5-1,TRBJ2-1,CASSLVRAEHNEQFF
TRBV11-2,TRBJ2-2,CASSRGTFANTGELFF
TRBV29-1,TRBJ1-1,CSIWRVGNTEAFF
TRBV18,TRBJ1-1,CASSPPGLLRTEAFF
TRBV5-1,TRBJ1-2,CASSFGDYGYTF
TRBV19,TRBJ2-6,CASRRDSGANVLTF
TRBV18,TRBJ1-1,CASSLQGGSMNTEAFF
TRBV6-5,TRBJ2-5,CASSYSGQGIETQYF
TRBV18,TRBJ2-1,CASSPRTSGYNEQFF
TRBV18,TRBJ1-2,CASSLSSGTGYGYTF
TRBV30,TRBJ2-2,CACRRWEQGAGTGELFF
TRBV21-1,TRBJ2-2,CASSKAPAPAGDTGELFF
TRBV12-3/TRBV12-4,TRBJ1-2,CASSPPGYSGYTF
TRBV6-5,TRBJ2-2,CASSWRGRNTGELFF
TRBV5-1,TRBJ1-1,CASRRTGVVTEAFF
TRBV6-6,TRBJ2-1,CASSRYSGGGYNEQFF
TRBV7-3,TRBJ2-1,CASSLIAGGSYNEQFF
TRBV6-5,TRBJ1-3,CASSRTGGTGNTIYF
TRBV5-4,TRBJ1-1,CASSLSGDTEAFF
TRBV7-2,TRBJ1-5,CASSLVGTGDQPQHF
TRBV12-5,TRBJ1-3,CASGRDRGKGNTIYF
TRBV30,TRBJ2-3,CAWRALRGSTDTQYF
TRBV6-1,TRBJ2-3,CASSESVAGGTDTQYF
TRBV30,TRBJ2-7,CAWSQPGTSYEQYF
TRBV2,TRBJ1-5,CASSGDYNQPQHF
TRBV6-1,TRBJ2-4,CASSEGGMGGSKNIQYF
TRBV10-2,TRBJ1-4,CASSADLEGATNEKLFF
TRBV5-1,TRBJ1-2,CASSLGQDNYGYTF
TRBV18,TRBJ2-2,CASSAGGGGRPGELFF
TRBV3-1/TRBV3-2,TRBJ2-5,CASSRLGEAVDQETQYF
TRBV3-1/TRBV3-2,TRBJ2-2,CASSQALGELFF
TRBV6-5,TRBJ1-1,CASRPLTGVDTEAFF
TRBV3-1/TRBV3-2,TRBJ2-5,CASSRAGGQETQYF
TRBV5-6,TRBJ1-5,CASSLWQQGGQPQHF
TRBV29-1,TRBJ1-2,CSVELGIYGYTF
TRBV6-5,TRBJ2-1,CASSLYRGDPYNEQFF